This T cell receptor (beta chain) was obtained from a study of T cell repertoires in cytomegalovirus infection. Study-wide points: HLA-C-restricted CMV clonotypes gave the most frequent clonotype in two of eight donors. Individuals carrying CMV plus the relevant HLA were identified by cumulative frequency of public TCR beta families.

MiXCR, applied by TCRdb to the reads, yields one record per CDR3 protein. The table includes some 180,000 distinct CDR3 sequences, roughly a sixth detected once. On this clonotype: Its antigen is not known.

The CDR3 length is 17 residues. J lost 4 bases, V lost 1 base, and 6 bases had no gene match. Germline CDR1 reads SGHTA; CDR2 reads FQGNSA. The sample taken for sequencing was CD8+ T cells from PBMCs. The chain carries TRBV7-2 and TRBJ2-3; 12 nucleotides agree with TRBD2. This TCR derives from a human donor in good health (CMV status not recorded). Some clones in this sample may be carry-over from other donors' samples. The CDR3 sequence: CASSLELAGGLADTQYF. In DNA form, the CDR3 reads TGTGCCAGCAGCTTAGAACTAGCGGGGGGCCTAGCAGATACGCAGTATTTT.